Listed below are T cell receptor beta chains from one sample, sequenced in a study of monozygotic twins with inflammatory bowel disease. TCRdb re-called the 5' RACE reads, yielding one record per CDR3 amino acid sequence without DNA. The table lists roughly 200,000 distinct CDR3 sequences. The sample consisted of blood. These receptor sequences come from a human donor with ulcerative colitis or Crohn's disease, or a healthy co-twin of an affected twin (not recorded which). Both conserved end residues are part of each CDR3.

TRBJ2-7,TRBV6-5,CASSSGGGLRKQYF
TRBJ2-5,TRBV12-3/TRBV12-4,CASSSQTSGGIKRTQYF
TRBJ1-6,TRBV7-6,CASSPNNYNSPLHF
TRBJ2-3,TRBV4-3,CASSQDSSGRAGKDTQYF
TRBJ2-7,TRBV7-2,CASSLSPGQGEYEQYF
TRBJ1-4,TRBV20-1,CSAFDSRGLANEKLFF
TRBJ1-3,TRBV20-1,CSARARTGSGNTIYF
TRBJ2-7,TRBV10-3,CATANSGSYEQYF
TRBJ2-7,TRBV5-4,CASSSASGAYEQYF
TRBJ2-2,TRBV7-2,CASSRPAGELFF
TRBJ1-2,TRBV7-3,CASSTFSGYGYTF
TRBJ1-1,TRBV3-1,CASSQEGRSAEAFF
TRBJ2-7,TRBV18,CASSPGQGAIYEQYF
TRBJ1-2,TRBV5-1,CASRPTVPANYGYTF
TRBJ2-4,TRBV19,CARPHLGGSLAKNIQYF
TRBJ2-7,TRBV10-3,CAISEDPGDPYEQYF
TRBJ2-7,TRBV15,CATSRAFTTGVEQYF
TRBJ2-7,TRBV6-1,CASSGQGQGYEQYF